A single sample is the source of the 17 T cell receptor beta chains below, sequenced in a study of naive and memory T cell subsets. The beta constant-region primer was an equimolar mix of two oligonucleotides covering TRBC1 and TRBC2. TCRdb re-called the UMI-ligation and nested PCR reads through MiXCR, storing one row per CDR3 protein. Here the sample spans approximately 82,000 distinct CDR3 sequences, approximately 6.5% being singletons. Sequencing was performed on central memory CD4+ T cells from blood. The source of these receptors is a human donor in good health.

The chain uses TRBV3-1 and TRBJ1-2; a possible D gene is TRBD1 (6 bases). The CDR3 is 14 residues long. V was trimmed by 2 bases and J by 8 bases, leaving 15 bases between them. CDR1 and CDR2 from the germline V gene are LGHDT and YNNKEL (reference sequence). The CDR3 loop reads CASSQRDTDRGYTF. The CDR3, as DNA: TGTGCCAGCAGCCAAAGGGACACGGACCGAGGCTACACCTTC.

This clonotype appeared many times. This chain links TRBV18 with TRBJ1-1; D call uncertain. V was pared by 3 bases and J by 2 bases, with 10 bases between. There are 14 residues in the CDR3. Germline values: CDR1 KGHSH, CDR2 LQKENI. DNA for the CDR3: TGTGCCAGCTCACCTGCCACTTTCAACACTGAAGCTTTCTTT. It yields the protein CASSPATFNTEAFF.

The sample holds many counts of this clonotype. The chain has TRBV7-2 and TRBJ2-7; TRBD1 is a possible D gene (5 bases). This CDR3 contains 14 residues. V gave up 1 base and J gave up 2 bases, with 9 bases separating them. CDR1 is SGHTA and CDR2 is FQGNSA in the germline V gene. The CDR3 protein is CASSLEGLTYEQYF. The CDR3 DNA is TGTGCCAGCAGCTTAGAGGGGCTGACCTACGAGCAGTACTTC.

In its sample, this clonotype was seen many times. This chain connects TRBV12-3 or TRBV12-4 to TRBJ1-1; D unresolved. The V end was cut by 5 bases, the J end by 1 base, with 14 bases between. The CDR3 has 15 amino acids. The CDR3 protein is CASSLRTQRNTEAFF. In nucleotides, the CDR3 is TGTGCCAGCAGTCTAAGGACCCAGAGGAACACTGAAGCTTTCTTT.

This clonotype was observed a handful of times. This chain joins TRBV3-1 and TRBJ2-5; 11 nucleotides match TRBD2. The CDR3 runs to 15 residues. V trimming: 3 bases; J trimming: 7 bases; junction bases outside the gene matches: 7. Germline V lookup: CDR1 LGHDT, CDR2 YNNKEL (reference sequence). CDR3 coding DNA: TGTGCCAGCAGCCAGAAAAGACTAGCGGGAAGGACCCAGTACTTC. It codes for CASSQKRLAGRTQYF.

This clonotype was counted at least ten times. This rearrangement joins TRBV3-1 to TRBJ1-2; D is uncertain. This CDR3 region has 15 residues. Trimming removed 0 bases from V and 2 bases from J, with 10 bases in between. CDR1 LGHDT and CDR2 YNNKEL come from the germline V gene (reference sequence). Here the CDR3 DNA reads TGTGCCAGCAGCCAAGATATGGCCCCCAACTATGGCTACACCTTC. Translated: CASSQDMAPNYGYTF.

This clonotype was counted at least ten times. The rearrangement joins TRBV5-1 to TRBJ2-5, with D maybe TRBD1 (6 bases). V was cut by 5 bases and J by 4 bases, with 9 bases left in between. The germline V gene encodes CDR1 SGHRS and CDR2 YFSETQ. This CDR3 contains 12 residues. The CDR3 DNA reads TGCGCCAGCAGGACGGACAGAGAGACCCAGTACTTC. Residues: CASRTDRETQYF.

As regards this clonotype: The CDR3 does not close with the conserved phenylalanine or tryptophan, likely indicating a read error. V usage is TRBV5-6 and J usage is TRBJ2-7; no firm D call. This CDR3 spans 12 amino acids. Trimming left V 1 base short and J 4 bases short, with 6 bases between. The germline V gene encodes CDR1 SGHDT and CDR2 YYEEEE. The CDR3 DNA sequence: TGTGCCAGCAGCTTGTACTCGTACGAGCAGTACCTC. As protein: CASSLYSYEQYL.

The table lists this clonotype with a few counts. The junction departs from germline at one end; a sequencing error may be responsible. The chain links TRBV7-7 to TRBJ2-5, with 8 positions matching TRBD2. The germline gives CDR1 SSHAT, CDR2 FNYEAQ (reference sequence). This CDR3 region has 17 residues. CDR3 protein: CASSLGAGGANQETQYF. The CDR3 coding sequence is TGTGCTAGCAGCTTAGGGGCCGGGGGGGCCAACCAAGAGACCCAGTACTTC.

This chain joins TRBV5-1 and TRBJ2-7; 9 nucleotides align to TRBD1. CDR1 SGHRS and CDR2 YFSETQ come from the germline V gene. V shed 0 bases, J shed 2 bases, and the junction held 3 bases outside the gene matches. The CDR3 totals 15 residues. CDR3 amino acids: CASSLGTGDAYEQYF. In DNA form, the CDR3 reads TGCGCCAGCAGCTTGGGGACAGGGGATGCCTACGAGCAGTACTTC.

The V call is TRBV6-2 or TRBV6-3, the J call TRBJ2-7, with D unresolved. V lost 5 bases and J lost 3, with 11 bases in between. The CDR3 extends over 13 amino acids. Looked up from germline, CDR1 is MNHEY and CDR2 is SVGEGT. In nucleotides, the CDR3 is TGTGCCAGCAGTAGGACGGCAAACTACGAGCAGTACTTC. Its protein is CASSRTANYEQYF.

This clonotype was detected many times. V usage is TRBV29-1 and J usage is TRBJ1-5; D is unresolved. Trimming left V 4 bases short and J 4 bases short, with 8 bases between. The CDR3 totals 12 residues. Germline lookup yields CDR1 SQVTM and CDR2 ANQGSEA. The CDR3 nucleotides read TGCAGCGTTGCTGGCAGAAATCAGCCCCAGCATTTT. Its translation: CSVAGRNQPQHF.

The sample holds many counts of this clonotype. The J gene is TRBJ1-2, the V gene TRBV19; 7 bases map to TRBD1. The CDR3 extends over 14 amino acids. V was clipped by 5 bases and J by 6 bases; unmatched bases: 9. Per germline, CDR1 LNHDA and CDR2 SQIVND (reference sequence). The CDR3 DNA sequence: TGTGCCAGTAGTCTCCACCGACAGGGCGATGGCTACACCTTC. Its translation is CASSLHRQGDGYTF.

There are a few counts of this clonotype. The V call is TRBV4-2, the J call TRBJ2-7; 9 bases line up with TRBD1. In germline, CDR1 is LGHNA, CDR2 YNFKEQ. Trimming cost V 3 bases and J 4 bases; bases outside gene matches: 4. This CDR3 has 14 amino acids. Here the CDR3 reads CASSQPGQGYEQYF. CDR3 in DNA: TGTGCCAGCAGCCAGCCGGGACAGGGTTACGAGCAGTACTTC.

This clonotype was found a few times. The V gene is TRBV3-1, the J gene TRBJ2-7; 8 bases match TRBD1. The germline V gene has CDR1 LGHDT and CDR2 YNNKEL (reference sequence). There are 15 residues in the CDR3. J gave up 0 bases and V 4 bases, and 5 bases lay outside the gene matches. CDR3 loop: CASSRLGQGSYEQYF. CDR3 nucleotide sequence: TGTGCCAGCAGCCGCCTCGGACAGGGCTCCTACGAGCAGTACTTC.

This clonotype was detected ten times or more. The CDR3 protein is CSARDRTVSNQPQHF. As DNA, the CDR3 is TGCAGTGCTAGAGATAGGACAGTTAGCAATCAGCCCCAGCATTTT. The chain combines TRBV20-1 with TRBJ1-5; D possibly corresponds to TRBD1 (6 bases). V gave up 0 bases and J gave up 0 bases, with 9 bases separating them. In germline, CDR1 is DFQATT, CDR2 SNEGSKA (reference sequence). The CDR3 sequence is 15 residues long.

This clonotype has ten or more counts. The V and J genes are TRBV5-4 and TRBJ2-7; 7 nucleotides agree with TRBD2. Per germline, CDR1 SGHNT and CDR2 YYREEE (reference sequence). The V segment lost 4 bases and the J segment 0 bases; nucleotides outside the gene matches: 10. The CDR3 loop spans 16 amino acids. In DNA form, the CDR3 reads TGTGCCAGCAGCCCCTCTAGCGGACTTAGCTCCTACGAGCAGTACTTC. It is translated as CASSPSSGLSSYEQYF.